The 10 T cell receptor beta chains reported below all come from one sample, sequenced in a study of tumor-infiltrating lymphocytes in primary liver carcinoma. The researchers produced TCR beta cDNA from around 500 ng total RNA with a constant-region primer. The TCR beta library was amplified through three nested multiplex PCR rounds in a modified ARM-PCR procedure. TRBV1-TRBV30 forward primers paired with a C-beta reverse primer were used in the first two PCR rounds, which ran roughly 10 cycles each. MiXCR was run by TCRdb on the multiplex PCR reads, yielding one entry per CDR3 protein. The sample gives some 180,000 distinct CDR3 sequences, around four fifths of which show up once; 15% to 20% is in the top ten. Both RNA and DNA were isolated together from around 18-30 mg of bulk tissue that had not been sorted. The sequencing sample was made of tumor tissue from primary liver carcinoma. Source of these receptors: a man aged 40-55 years with primary liver carcinoma and hepatitis B virus infection.

The J gene is TRBJ1-6, the V gene TRBV6-5; no clear D. Looked up from germline, CDR1 is MNHEY and CDR2 is SVGAGI. V shed 6 bases and J shed 7 bases, with 10 bases lying between them. This CDR3 region has 13 residues. CDR3 amino acids: CASSHKTNSPLHF. The CDR3 DNA is TGTGCCAGCAGCCATAAGACGAATTCACCCCTCCACTTT.

Of note for this clonotype: The junction does not match germline at one end; this may be a read error. The rearrangement links TRBV11-2 to TRBJ2-5; D possibly corresponds to TRBD1 (6 bases). The CDR3 contains 15 residues. Looked up from germline, CDR1 is SGHAT and CDR2 is FQNNGV. Written as DNA, the CDR3 is TGCGTCAGCAGCCCCCGGACAGCCCCAGGGGTGACCCAGTACTTC. This translates into CVSSPRTAPGVTQYF.

This clonotype was counted many times. The CDR3 region has the DNA TGTGCCAGCAAAGGGGGGATTAGGTACGAGCAGTACTTC. It is translated as CASKGGIRYEQYF. This chain connects TRBV12-3 or TRBV12-4 to TRBJ2-7; D assignment may be TRBD1 or TRBD2 (6 bases each). The CDR3 runs to 13 residues. Between the trimmed V and J ends, which lost 7 bases and 4 bases, there was a span of 14 bases.

This clonotype appeared many times. The V call is TRBV5-1, the J call TRBJ2-4; maybe TRBD2 (5 bases). The CDR3 contains 13 residues. From germline, CDR1 is SGHRS and CDR2 YFSETQ. The ends were cut back, 2 bases at V and 8 bases at J, with 11 bases in the middle. The CDR3 protein is CASSLGQRDIQYF. CDR3 DNA sequence: TGCGCCAGCAGCTTAGGCCAGAGGGACATTCAGTACTTC. The full variable domain, its missing parts supplied by reference TRBV5-1 and TRBJ2-4, is KAGVTQTPRYLIKTRGQQVTLSCSPISGHRSVSWYQQTPGQGLQFLFEYFSETQRNKGNFPGRFSGRQFSNSRSEMNVSTLELGDSALYLCASSLGQRDIQYFGAGTRLSVL.

This clonotype appeared a single time. One end of the junction varies from germline; a read error may be responsible. This chain links TRBV11-1 with TRBJ1-6; TRBD1 might be the D (5 bases). CDR1 SGHAT and CDR2 FQDESV come from the germline V gene (reference sequence). The CDR3 loop spans 13 amino acids. The DNA of the CDR3 is TGTGCCAACAGCCGGACACTGGTTTCACACCCCCACTTT. It specifies CANSRTLVSHPHF.

A note on this clonotype: Sequence at one end of the junction differs from germline and may be a read error. The chain employs TRBV10-3 and TRBJ2-1; perhaps TRBD2 as D (5 bases). This CDR3 is 14 amino acids long. Germline CDR1 and CDR2: ENHRY and SYGVKD. CDR3 region: CDISEASKHNEQSF. The CDR3 DNA sequence: TGTGACATCAGTGAGGCTAGCAAGCACAATGAGCAGTCCTTC.

With regard to this clonotype: The junction departs from the called germline gene at one end, perhaps through a read error. The V gene is TRBV7-9, the J gene TRBJ2-1, with 7 bases fitting TRBD2. Germline CDR1 reads SEHNR; CDR2 reads FQNEAQ (reference sequence). This CDR3 comprises 13 residues. This chain's CDR3 is CASSLEGGLEQFF. The CDR3 DNA is TGTGCCAGCAGCTTAGAGGGAGGGTTGGAGCAATTCTTC.

As to this clonotype: A much larger clone lies one base from this, so it may be a read error. The chain carries TRBV5-1 and TRBJ2-5; TRBD2 agrees at 13 bases. CDR3 size: 17 residues. Germline loops: CDR1 SGHRS, CDR2 YFSETQ. CDR3 sequence (DNA): TGCGCCAACAGCTTAATGACTAGCGGGAGGCCAGGAGAGACCCAGTACTTC. Its translation is CANSLMTSGRPGETQYF.

V usage is TRBV28 and J usage is TRBJ2-1; D tentatively fits TRBD1 or TRBD2 (5 bases each). Germline assignment: CDR1 MDHEN and CDR2 SYDVKM. This CDR3 comprises 17 residues. Between the trimmed V and J ends, which lost 6 bases and 2 bases, there was a span of 20 bases. The CDR3 is CASRPPTGLGAYNEQFF. The CDR3 region has the DNA TGTGCCAGCAGACCCCCCACCGGACTGGGGGCCTACAATGAGCAGTTCTTC.

With regard to this clonotype: Germline and junction disagree at one end, which may indicate a read error. The CDR3 is CASSPVERAGNQRQHF. Here the CDR3 DNA reads TGTGCCAGCAGCCCCGTTGAGAGGGCTGGCAATCAGCGCCAGCATTTT. The chain links TRBV28 to TRBJ1-5; no reliable D call. This CDR3 is built from 16 residues. Germline loops: CDR1 MDHEN, CDR2 SYDVKM.